This TCR beta chain was identified in a study of T cells in Graves' hyperthyroidism and ophthalmopathy. Findings of the study overall: Most expanded thyroid clonotypes above 0.001 recurred in blood. Ophthalmopathy and stable hyperthyroidism were told apart by a 13 V-J model.

Across 18 months, stable Graves' hyperthyroidism was marked by no progression to ophthalmopathy. Not enrolled were patients with uncontrolled infection, other autoimmune disease, pregnancy or lactation. This clonotype was seen ten or more times. The antigen is unknown. What was amplified from RNA transcripts were TCR beta CDR3 regions. In the first-round RT-PCR of the TCR CDR3, the HTBI primer set was used. TCRdb recomputed calls from the multiplex PCR reads with MiXCR, one row per CDR3 protein. Seen here are a few hundred thousand distinct CDR3 sequences, 40% to 55% observed once, and the top ten hold about 7.8%. Germline CDR1 reads ENHRY; CDR2 reads SYGVKD. Trimming stripped 7 bases from V and 1 base from J, with 14 bases between. This CDR3 is built from 14 residues.

Sequencing was carried out using peripheral blood or thyroid tissue (not recorded which). V usage is TRBV10-3 and J usage is TRBJ2-7; a possible D gene is TRBD2 (6 bases). The origin of this receptor is a young woman with Graves' hyperthyroidism. Written as DNA, the CDR3 is TGTGCCATCACCCAAGGGGCGGGATCCTACGAGCAGTACTTC. Protein sequence: CAITQGAGSYEQYF.